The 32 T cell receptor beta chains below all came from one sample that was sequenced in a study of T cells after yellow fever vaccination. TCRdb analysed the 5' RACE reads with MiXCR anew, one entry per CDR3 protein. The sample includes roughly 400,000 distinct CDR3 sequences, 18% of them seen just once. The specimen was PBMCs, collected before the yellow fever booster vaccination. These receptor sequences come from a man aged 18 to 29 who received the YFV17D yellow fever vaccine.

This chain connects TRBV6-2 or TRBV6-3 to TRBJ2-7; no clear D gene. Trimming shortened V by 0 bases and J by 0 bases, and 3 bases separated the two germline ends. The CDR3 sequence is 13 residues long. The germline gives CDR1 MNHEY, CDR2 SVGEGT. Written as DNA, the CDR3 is TGTGCCAGCAGTTACTCGAACTCCTACGAGCAGTACGTC. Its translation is CASSYSNSYEQYV.

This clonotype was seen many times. The DNA of the CDR3 is TGTGCCAGCAGCATCACTAGAGGCGAGCAGTACTTC. This translates into CASSITRGEQYF. V usage is TRBV7-2 and J usage is TRBJ2-7; maybe TRBD2 (5 bases). The V end was cut by 5 bases, the J end by 6 bases, with 11 bases between. In germline, CDR1 is SGHTA, CDR2 FQGNSA. The length of the CDR3 is 12 residues.

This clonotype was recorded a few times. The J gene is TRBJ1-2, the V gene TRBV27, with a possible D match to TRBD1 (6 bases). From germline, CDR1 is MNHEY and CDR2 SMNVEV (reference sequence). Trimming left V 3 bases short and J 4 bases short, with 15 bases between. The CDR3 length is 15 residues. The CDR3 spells CASSFNRASPYGYTF. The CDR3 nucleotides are TGTGCCAGCAGTTTCAACAGGGCCTCACCCTATGGCTACACCTTC.

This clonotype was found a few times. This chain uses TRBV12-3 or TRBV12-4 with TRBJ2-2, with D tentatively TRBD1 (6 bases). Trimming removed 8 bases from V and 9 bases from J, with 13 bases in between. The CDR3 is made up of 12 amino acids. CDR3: CASSRGKRELFF. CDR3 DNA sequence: TGTGCCAGCTCCAGGGGCAAACGGGAGCTGTTTTTT.

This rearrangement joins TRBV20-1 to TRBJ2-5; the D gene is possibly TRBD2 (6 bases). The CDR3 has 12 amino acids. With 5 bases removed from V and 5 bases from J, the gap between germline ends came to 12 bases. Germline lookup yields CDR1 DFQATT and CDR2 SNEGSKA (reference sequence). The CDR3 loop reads CSAGGRGETQYF. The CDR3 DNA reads TGCAGTGCTGGTGGACGGGGGGAGACCCAGTACTTC.

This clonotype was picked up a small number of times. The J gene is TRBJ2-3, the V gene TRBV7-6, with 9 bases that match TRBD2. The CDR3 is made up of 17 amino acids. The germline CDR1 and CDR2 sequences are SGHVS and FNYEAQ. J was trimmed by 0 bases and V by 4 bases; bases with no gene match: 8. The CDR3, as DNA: TGTGCCAGCAGCTCCGGGAGCGGGGGGTTTAGCACAGATACGCAGTATTTT. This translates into CASSSGSGGFSTDTQYF. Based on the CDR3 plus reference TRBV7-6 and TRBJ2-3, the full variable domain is GAGVSQSPRYKVTKRGQDVALRCDPISGHVSLYWYRQALGQGPEFLTYFNYEAQQDKSGLPNDRFSAERPEGSISTLTIQRTEQRDSAMYRCASSSGSGGFSTDTQYFGPGTRLTVL.

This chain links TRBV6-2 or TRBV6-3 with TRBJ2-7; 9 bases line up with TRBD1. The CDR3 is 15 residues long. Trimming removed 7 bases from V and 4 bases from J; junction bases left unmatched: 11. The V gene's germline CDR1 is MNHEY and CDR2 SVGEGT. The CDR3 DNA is TGTGCCAGCAATCAACAGGACAGGGGAAGTTACGAGCAGTACTTC. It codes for CASNQQDRGSYEQYF.

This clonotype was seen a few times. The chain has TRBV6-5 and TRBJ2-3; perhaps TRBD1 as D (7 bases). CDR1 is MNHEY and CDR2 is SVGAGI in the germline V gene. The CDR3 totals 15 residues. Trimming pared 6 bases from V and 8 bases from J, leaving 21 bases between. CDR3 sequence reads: CASRLGGQAGFTQYF. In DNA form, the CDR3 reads TGTGCCAGCAGGCTGGGAGGACAGGCAGGGTTTACGCAGTATTTT.

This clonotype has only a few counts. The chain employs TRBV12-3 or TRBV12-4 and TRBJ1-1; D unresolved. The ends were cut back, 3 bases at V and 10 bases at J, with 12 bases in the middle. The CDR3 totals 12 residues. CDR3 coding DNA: TGTGCCAGCAGTTTTGGCGAAGGTTTAGCTTTCTTT. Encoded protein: CASSFGEGLAFF.

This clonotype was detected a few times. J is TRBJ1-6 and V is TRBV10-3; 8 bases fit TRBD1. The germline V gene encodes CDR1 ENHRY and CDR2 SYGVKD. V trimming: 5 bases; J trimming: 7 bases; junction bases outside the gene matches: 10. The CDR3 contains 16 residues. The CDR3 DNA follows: TGTGCCATCAGTCCCTCAAAGGGACAGGAGAATTCACCCCTCCACTTT. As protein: CAISPSKGQENSPLHF.

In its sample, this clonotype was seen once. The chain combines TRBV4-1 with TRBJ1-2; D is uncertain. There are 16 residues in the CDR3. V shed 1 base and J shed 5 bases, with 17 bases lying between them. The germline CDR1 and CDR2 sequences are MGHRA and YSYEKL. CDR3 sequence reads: CASSQVLRDVSYGYTF. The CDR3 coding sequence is TGCGCCAGCAGCCAAGTTCTCCGCGATGTGTCGTATGGCTACACCTTC.

The CDR3 DNA reads as TGTGCCAGCAGCGTAGGCGGCGGGGGGCAAGAGACCCAGTACTTC. Its protein is CASSVGGGGQETQYF. V is TRBV9 and J is TRBJ2-5; 8 nucleotides line up with TRBD2. This CDR3 is 15 amino acids long. Germline CDR1 SGDLS, CDR2 YYNGEE. The trim removed 0 bases at V and 2 bases at J, leaving 3 bases unmatched. Full variable domain (outside the CDR3, taken from reference TRBV9 and TRBJ2-5): DSGVTQTPKHLITATGQRVTLRCSPRSGDLSVYWYQQSLDQGLQFLIQYYNGEERAKGNILERFSAQQFPDLHSELNLSSLELGDSALYFCASSVGGGGQETQYFGPGTRLLVL.

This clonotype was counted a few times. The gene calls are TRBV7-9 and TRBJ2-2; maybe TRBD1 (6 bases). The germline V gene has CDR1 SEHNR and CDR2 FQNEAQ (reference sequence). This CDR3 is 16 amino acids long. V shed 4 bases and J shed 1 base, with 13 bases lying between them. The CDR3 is CASSSIDRMNTGELFF. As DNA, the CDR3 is TGTGCCAGCAGCTCAATAGACAGGATGAACACCGGGGAGCTGTTTTTT.

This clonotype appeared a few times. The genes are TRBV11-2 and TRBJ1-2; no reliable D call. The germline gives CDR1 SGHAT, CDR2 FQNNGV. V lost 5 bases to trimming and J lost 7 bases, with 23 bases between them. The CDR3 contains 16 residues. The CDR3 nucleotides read TGTGCCAGCAGCGACTTCTCGGGCGGCAGGCTGGGTGGCTACACCTTC. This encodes CASSDFSGGRLGGYTF.

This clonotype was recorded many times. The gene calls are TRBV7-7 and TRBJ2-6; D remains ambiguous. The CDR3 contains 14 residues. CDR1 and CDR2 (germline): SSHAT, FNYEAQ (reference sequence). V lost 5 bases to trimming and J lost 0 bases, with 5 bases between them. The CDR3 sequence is CASSPSSGANVLTF. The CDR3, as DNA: TGTGCCAGCAGCCCGAGCTCTGGGGCCAACGTCCTGACTTTC.

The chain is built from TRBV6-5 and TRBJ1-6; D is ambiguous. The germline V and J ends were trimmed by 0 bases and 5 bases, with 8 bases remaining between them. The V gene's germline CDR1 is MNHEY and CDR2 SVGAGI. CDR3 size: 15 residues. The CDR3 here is CASSYSNRHNSPLHF. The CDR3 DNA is TGTGCCAGCAGTTACTCGAACAGACATAATTCACCCCTCCACTTT.

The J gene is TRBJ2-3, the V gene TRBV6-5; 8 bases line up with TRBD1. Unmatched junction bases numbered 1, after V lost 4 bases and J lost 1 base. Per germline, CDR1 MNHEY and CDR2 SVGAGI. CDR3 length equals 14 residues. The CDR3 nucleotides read TGTGCCAGCAGTTTACAGGGGGGCACAGATACGCAGTATTTT. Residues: CASSLQGGTDTQYF.

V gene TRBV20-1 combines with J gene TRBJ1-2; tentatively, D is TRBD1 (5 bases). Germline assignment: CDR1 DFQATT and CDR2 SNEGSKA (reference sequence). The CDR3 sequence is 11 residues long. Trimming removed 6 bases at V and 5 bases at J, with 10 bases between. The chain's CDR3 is CSAPDRYGYTF. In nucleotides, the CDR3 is TGCAGTGCCCCTGACAGATATGGCTACACCTTC.

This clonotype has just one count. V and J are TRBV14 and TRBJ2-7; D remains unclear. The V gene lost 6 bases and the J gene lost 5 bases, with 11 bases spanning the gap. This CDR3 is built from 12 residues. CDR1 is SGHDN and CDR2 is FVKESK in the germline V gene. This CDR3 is CASRRGFDEQYF. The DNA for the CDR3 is TGTGCCAGCAGACGAGGATTCGACGAGCAGTACTTC.

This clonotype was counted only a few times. The CDR3 DNA reads as TGTGCCAGCAGCTCCTACGGGACGGCGAACACTGAAGCTTTCTTT. Its translation: CASSSYGTANTEAFF. The V and J genes are TRBV7-2 and TRBJ1-1; the D gene is possibly TRBD1 (5 bases). Germline V lookup: CDR1 SGHTA, CDR2 FQGNSA. The CDR3 contains 15 residues. V dropped 4 bases and J dropped 1 base, with 13 bases sitting between them.

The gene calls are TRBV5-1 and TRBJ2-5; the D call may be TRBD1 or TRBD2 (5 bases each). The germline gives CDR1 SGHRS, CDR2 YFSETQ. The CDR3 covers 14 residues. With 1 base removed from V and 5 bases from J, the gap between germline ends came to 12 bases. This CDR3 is CASSLLVGTETQYF. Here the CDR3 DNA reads TGCGCCAGCAGCTTGTTGGTGGGGACGGAGACCCAGTACTTC.

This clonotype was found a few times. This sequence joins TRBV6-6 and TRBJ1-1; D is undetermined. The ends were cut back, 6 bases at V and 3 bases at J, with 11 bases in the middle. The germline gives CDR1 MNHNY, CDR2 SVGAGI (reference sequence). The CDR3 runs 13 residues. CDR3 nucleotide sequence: TGTGCCAGCAGCCCTGGTAGGGACACTGAAGCTTTCTTT. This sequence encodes CASSPGRDTEAFF.

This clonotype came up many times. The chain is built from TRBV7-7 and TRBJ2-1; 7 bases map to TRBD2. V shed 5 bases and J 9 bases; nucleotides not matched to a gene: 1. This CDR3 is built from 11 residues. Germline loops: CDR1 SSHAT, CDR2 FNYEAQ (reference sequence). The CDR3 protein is CASSGGGEQFF. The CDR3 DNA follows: TGTGCCAGCAGCGGCGGGGGTGAGCAGTTCTTC.

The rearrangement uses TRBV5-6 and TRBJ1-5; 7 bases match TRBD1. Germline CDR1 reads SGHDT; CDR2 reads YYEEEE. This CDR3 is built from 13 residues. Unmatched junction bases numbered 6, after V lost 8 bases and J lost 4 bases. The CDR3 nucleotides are TGTGCCAGTAGTTTCAGGGGGAATCAGCCCCAGCATTTT. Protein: CASSFRGNQPQHF.

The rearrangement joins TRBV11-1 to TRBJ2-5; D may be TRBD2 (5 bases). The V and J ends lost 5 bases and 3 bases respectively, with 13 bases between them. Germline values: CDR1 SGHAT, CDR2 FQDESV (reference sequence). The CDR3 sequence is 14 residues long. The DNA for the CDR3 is TGTGCCAGCAGCCCCGCCGGGAAAAAAGAGACCCAGTACTTC. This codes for CASSPAGKKETQYF.

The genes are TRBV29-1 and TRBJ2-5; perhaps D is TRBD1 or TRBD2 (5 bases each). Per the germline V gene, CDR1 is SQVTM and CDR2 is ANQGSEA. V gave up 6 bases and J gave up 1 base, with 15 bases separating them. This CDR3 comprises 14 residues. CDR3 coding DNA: TGCAGCGTCGAGGGATCGCAGGGCCAAGAGACCCAGTACTTC. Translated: CSVEGSQGQETQYF.

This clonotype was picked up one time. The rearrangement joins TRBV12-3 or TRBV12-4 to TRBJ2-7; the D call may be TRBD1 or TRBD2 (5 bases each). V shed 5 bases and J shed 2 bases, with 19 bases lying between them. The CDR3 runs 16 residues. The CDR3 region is CASSPPGPPSPYEQYF. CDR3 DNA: TGTGCCAGCAGTCCTCCGGGACCCCCAAGCCCCTACGAGCAGTACTTC.

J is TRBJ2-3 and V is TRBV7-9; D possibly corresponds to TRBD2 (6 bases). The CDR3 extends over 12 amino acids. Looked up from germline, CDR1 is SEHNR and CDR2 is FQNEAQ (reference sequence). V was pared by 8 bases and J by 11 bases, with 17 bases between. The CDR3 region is CASAAPRGVQYF. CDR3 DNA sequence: TGTGCCAGCGCCGCCCCGCGGGGAGTGCAGTATTTT.

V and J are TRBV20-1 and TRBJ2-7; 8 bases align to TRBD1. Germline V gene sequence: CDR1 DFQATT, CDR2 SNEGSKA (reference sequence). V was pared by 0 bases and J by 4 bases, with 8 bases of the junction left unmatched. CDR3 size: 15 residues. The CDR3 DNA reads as TGCAGTGCTAGAGAAGCCGGACAGGGCCCTTACGAGCAGTACGTC. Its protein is CSAREAGQGPYEQYV.

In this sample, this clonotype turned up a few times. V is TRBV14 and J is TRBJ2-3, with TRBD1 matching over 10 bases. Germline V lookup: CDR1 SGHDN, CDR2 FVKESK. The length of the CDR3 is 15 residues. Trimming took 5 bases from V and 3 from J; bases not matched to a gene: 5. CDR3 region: CASSWTGGITDTQYF. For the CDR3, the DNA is TGTGCCAGCAGCTGGACAGGGGGAATTACAGATACGCAGTATTTT.

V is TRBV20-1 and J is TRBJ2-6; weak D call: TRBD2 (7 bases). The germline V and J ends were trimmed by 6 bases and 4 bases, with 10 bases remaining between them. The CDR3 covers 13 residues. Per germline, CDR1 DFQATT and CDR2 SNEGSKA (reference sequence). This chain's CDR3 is CSARGAGANVLTF. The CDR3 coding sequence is TGCAGTGCCCGGGGGGCAGGGGCCAACGTCCTGACTTTC.

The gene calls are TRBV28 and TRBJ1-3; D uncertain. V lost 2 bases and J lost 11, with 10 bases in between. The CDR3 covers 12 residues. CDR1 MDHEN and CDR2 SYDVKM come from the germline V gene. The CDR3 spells CASSLGRGAIYF. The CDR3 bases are TGTGCCAGCAGTTTAGGCCGCGGGGCCATATATTTT.